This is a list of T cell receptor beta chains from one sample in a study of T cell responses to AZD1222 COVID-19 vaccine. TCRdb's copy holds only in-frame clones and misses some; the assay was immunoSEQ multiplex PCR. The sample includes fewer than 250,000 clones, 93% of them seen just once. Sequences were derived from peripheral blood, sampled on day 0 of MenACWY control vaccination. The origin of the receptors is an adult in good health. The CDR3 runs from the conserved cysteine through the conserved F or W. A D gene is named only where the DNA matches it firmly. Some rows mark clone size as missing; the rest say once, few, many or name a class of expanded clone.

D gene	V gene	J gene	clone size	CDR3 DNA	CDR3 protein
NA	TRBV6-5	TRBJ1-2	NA	TGTGCCAGCAGTTACCAATCCGGGACAAATGGCTACACCTTC	CASSYQSGTNGYTF
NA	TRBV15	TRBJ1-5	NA	TGTGCCACCAGCAGAGATATAGGGTTCGGCAATCAGCCCCAGCATTTT	CATSRDIGFGNQPQHF
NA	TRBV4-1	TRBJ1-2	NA	TGCGCCAGCAGCCAACCTACAAGGGGGGATAATGGCTACACCTTC	CASSQPTRGDNGYTF
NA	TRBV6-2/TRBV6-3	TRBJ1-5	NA	TGTGCCAGCAGTTTAGCCTTTAGTCAGCCCCAGCATTTT	CASSLAFSQPQHF
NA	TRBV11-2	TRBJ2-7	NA	TGTGCCAGCACCGCTGCATACGAGCAGTACTTC	CASTAAYEQYF
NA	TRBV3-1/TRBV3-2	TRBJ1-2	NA	TGTGCCAGCAGCCAAGGGGGCGGCTACACCTTC	CASSQGGGYTF
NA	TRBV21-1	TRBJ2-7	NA	TGTGCCAGCAGCAACCGGGGTACGCGATGCGAGCAGTACTTC	CASSNRGTRCEQYF
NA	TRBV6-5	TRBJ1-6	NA	TGTGCCAGCTCCGAGGGGGGGGTGATGTCACCCCTCCACTTT	CASSEGGVMSPLHF
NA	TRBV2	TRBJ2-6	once	TGTGCCAGCAGGGGCTCTGGGGCCAACGTCCTGACTTTC	CASRGSGANVLTF
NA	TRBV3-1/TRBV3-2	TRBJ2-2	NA	TGTGCCAGCAGCCGTGGACAGATCCGGGAGCTGTTTTTT	CASSRGQIRELFF
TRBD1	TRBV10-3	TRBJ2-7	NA	TGTGCCATCAAGCGGGGACAGGGGGCGGTCTACGAGCAGTACTTC	CAIKRGQGAVYEQYF
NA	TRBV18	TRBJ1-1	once	TGTGCCAGCTCACCACGAGAGGGGGACGAAGCTTTCTTT	CASSPREGDEAFF
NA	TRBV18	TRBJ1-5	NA	TGTGCCAGCTCACAAGGCTTCGGACGCAATCAGCCCCAGCATTTT	CASSQGFGRNQPQHF
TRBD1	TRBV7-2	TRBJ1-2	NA	TGTGCCAGCAGCTTAGCGCTGACAGGGTCGACTGGCTACACCTTC	CASSLALTGSTGYTF
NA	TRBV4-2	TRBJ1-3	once	TGTGCCAGCAGCCAAGATGGGACCGCTGGAAACACCATATATTTT	CASSQDGTAGNTIYF
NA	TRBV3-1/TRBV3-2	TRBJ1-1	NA	TGTGCCAGCAGCCAACTGGAGAACACTGAAGCTTTCTTT	CASSQLENTEAFF
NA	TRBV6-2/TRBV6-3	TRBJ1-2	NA	TGTGCCAGCAGCGACCAAAGAGGTTATGGCTACACCTTC	CASSDQRGYGYTF
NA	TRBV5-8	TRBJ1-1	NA	TGTGCCAGCAGCGGCAGGGGTGCGAACACTGAAGCTTTCTTT	CASSGRGANTEAFF
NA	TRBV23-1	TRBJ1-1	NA	TGCGCCAGCAGTCAATCGGGACATTCCTACAGGGCTGAAGCTTTCTTT	CASSQSGHSYRAEAFF
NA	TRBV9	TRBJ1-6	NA	TGTGCCAGCAGCGTAGGCGGGAACAGCGTAAATTCACCCCTCCACTTT	CASSVGGNSVNSPLHF
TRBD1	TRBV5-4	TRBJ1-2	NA	TGTGCCAGCAGCTTGGCCGACAGGGACCGCTACACCTTC	CASSLADRDRYTF
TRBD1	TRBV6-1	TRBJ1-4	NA	TGTGCCAGCAGTGATACAGGGGGTAATGAAAAACTGTTTTTT	CASSDTGGNEKLFF
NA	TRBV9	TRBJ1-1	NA	TGTGCCAGCAGCGTGGCAGAACGAGGGGGGAACACTGAAGCTTTCTTT	CASSVAERGGNTEAFF
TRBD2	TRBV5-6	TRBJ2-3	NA	TGTGCCAGCAGCTCCTGGACTAGCGGGGGGGATACGCAGTATTTT	CASSSWTSGGDTQYF
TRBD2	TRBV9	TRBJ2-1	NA	TGTGCCAGCAGCGCGGGACTAGCTCACTACAATGAGCAGTTCTTC	CASSAGLAHYNEQFF
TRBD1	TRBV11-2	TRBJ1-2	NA	TGTGCCAGCACCCCCCCGCGGGGGGGACAGGGGGGCTATGGCTACACCTTC	CASTPPRGGQGGYGYTF
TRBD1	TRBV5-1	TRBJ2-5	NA	TGCGCCAGCAGCTTGGAGGCAGGGGGAGAGACCCAGTACTTC	CASSLEAGGETQYF
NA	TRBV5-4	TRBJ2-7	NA	TGTGCCAGCAGCTTGGTTGCGGACCCCTACGAGCAGTACTTC	CASSLVADPYEQYF